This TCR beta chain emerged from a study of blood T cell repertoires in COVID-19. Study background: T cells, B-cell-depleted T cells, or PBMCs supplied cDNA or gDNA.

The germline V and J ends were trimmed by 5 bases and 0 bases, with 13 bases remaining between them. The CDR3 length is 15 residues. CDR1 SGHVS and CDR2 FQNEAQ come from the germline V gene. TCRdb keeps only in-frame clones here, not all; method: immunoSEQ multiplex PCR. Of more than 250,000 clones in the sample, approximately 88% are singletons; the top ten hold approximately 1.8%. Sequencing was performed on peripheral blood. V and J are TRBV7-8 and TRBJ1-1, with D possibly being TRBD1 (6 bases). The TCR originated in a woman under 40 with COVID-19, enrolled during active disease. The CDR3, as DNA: TGTGCCAGCAGCCCGCGCCACAGGGTGAACACTGAAGCTTTCTTT. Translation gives CASSPRHRVNTEAFF.